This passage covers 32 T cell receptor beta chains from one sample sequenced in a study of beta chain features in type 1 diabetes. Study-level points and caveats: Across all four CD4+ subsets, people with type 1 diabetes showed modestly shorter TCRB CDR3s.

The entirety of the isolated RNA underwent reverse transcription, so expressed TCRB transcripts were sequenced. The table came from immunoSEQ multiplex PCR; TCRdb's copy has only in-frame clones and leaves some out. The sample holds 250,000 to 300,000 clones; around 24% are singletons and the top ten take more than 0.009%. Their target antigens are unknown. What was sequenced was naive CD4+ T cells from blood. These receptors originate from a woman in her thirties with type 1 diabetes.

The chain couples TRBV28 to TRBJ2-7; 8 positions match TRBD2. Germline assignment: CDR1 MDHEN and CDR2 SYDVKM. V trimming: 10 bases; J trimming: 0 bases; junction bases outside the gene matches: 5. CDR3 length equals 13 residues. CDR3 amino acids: CATYSGASYEQYF. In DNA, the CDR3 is TGTGCCACCTATAGCGGGGCCTCCTACGAGCAGTACTTC.

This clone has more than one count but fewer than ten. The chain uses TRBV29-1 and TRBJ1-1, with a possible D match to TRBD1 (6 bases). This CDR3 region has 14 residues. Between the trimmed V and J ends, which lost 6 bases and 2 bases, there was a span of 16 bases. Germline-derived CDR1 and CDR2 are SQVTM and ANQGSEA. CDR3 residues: CSVNREPKNTEAFF. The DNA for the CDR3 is TGCAGCGTAAACAGGGAACCCAAAAACACTGAAGCTTTCTTT.

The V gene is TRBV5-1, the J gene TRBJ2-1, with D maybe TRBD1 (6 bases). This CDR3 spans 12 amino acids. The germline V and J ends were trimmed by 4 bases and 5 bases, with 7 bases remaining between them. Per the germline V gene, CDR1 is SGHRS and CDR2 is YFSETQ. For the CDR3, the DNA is TGCGCCAGCAGCAAGGGGGACAATGAGCAGTTCTTC. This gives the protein CASSKGDNEQFF.

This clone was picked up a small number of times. CDR3 coding DNA: TGTGCCAGCAGCTTGGAGCTAGCGGGAATAGAGACCCAGTACTTC. The encoded protein is CASSLELAGIETQYF. The rearrangement joins TRBV5-4 to TRBJ2-5; 9 bases agree with TRBD2. V was pared by 0 bases and J by 4 bases, with 4 bases of the junction left unmatched. This CDR3 spans 15 amino acids. CDR1 is SGHNT and CDR2 is YYREEE in the germline V gene (reference sequence).

The CDR3 loop reads CASSFAGTGDHEQYF. In DNA form, the CDR3 reads TGTGCCAGCAGTTTCGCCGGGACAGGGGACCACGAGCAGTACTTC. The gene calls are TRBV27 and TRBJ2-7; 10 bases agree with TRBD1. The CDR3 is made up of 15 amino acids. The germline gives CDR1 MNHEY, CDR2 SMNVEV (reference sequence). V gave up 3 bases and J gave up 5 bases; unmatched junction bases: 7.

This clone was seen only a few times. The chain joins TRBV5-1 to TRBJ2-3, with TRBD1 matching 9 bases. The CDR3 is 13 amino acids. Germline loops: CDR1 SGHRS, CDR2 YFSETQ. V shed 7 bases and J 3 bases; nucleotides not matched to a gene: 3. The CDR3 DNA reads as TGCGCCAGCCGAGACAGGGGGACAGATACGCAGTATTTT. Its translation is CASRDRGTDTQYF. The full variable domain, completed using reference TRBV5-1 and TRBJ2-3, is KAGVTQTPRYLIKTRGQQVTLSCSPISGHRSVSWYQQTPGQGLQFLFEYFSETQRNKGNFPGRFSGRQFSNSRSEMNVSTLELGDSALYLCASRDRGTDTQYFGPGTRLTVL.

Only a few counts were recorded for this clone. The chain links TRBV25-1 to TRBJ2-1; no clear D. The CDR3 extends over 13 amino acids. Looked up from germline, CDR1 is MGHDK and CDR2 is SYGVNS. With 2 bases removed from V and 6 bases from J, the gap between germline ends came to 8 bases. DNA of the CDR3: TGTGCCAGCAGTGAACCGATTAGCAATGAGCAGTTCTTC. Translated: CASSEPISNEQFF.

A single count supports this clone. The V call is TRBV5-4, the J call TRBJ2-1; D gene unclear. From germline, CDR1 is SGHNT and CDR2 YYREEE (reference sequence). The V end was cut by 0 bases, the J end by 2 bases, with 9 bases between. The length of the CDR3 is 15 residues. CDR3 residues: CASSLDYRPYNEQFF. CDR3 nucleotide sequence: TGTGCCAGCAGCTTGGACTACCGGCCCTACAATGAGCAGTTCTTC.

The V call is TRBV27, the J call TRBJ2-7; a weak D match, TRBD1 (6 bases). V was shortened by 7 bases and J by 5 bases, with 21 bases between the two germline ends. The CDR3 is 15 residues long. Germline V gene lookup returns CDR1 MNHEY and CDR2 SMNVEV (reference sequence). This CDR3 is CASNAVFRTDHEQYF. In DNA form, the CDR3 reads TGTGCCAGCAACGCTGTTTTTCGGACAGACCACGAGCAGTACTTC.

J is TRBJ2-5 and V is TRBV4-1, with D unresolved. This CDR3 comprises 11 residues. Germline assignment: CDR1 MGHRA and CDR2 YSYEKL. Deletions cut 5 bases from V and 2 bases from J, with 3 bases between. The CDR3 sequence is CASSLQETQYF. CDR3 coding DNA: TGCGCCAGCAGCTTACAAGAGACCCAGTACTTC.

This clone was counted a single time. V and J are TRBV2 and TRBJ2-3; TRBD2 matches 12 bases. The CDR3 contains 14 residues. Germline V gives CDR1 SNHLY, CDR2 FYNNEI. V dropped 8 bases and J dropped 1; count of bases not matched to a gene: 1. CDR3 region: CASRTSGGTDTQYF. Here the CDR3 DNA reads TGTGCCAGCCGGACTAGCGGGGGCACAGATACGCAGTATTTT. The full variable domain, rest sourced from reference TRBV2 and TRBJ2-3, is EPEVTQTPSHQVTQMGQEVILRCVPISNHLYFYWYRQILGQKVEFLVSFYNNEISEKSEIFDDQFSVERPDGSNFTLKIRSTKLEDSAMYFCASRTSGGTDTQYFGPGTRLTVL.

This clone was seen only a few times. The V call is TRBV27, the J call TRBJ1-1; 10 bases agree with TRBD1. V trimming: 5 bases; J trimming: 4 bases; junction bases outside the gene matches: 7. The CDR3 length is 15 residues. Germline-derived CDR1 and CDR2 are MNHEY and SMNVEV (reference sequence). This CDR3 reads CASSNSGTGATEAFF. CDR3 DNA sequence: TGTGCCAGCAGTAACTCAGGGACAGGGGCCACTGAAGCTTTCTTT.

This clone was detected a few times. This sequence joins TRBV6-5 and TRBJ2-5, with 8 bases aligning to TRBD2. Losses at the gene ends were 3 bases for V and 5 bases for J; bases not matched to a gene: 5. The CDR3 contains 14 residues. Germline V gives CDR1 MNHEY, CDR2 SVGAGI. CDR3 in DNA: TGTGCCAGCAGTTATAGAGCGGGAGAGGAGACCCAGTACTTC. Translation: CASSYRAGEETQYF.

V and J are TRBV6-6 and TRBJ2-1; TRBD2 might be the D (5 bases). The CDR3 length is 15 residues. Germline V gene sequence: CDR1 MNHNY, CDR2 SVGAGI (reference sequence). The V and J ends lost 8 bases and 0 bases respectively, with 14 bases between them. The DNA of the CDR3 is TGTGCCAGCGGAAACGGGATAAGCTCCTACAATGAGCAGTTCTTC. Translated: CASGNGISSYNEQFF.

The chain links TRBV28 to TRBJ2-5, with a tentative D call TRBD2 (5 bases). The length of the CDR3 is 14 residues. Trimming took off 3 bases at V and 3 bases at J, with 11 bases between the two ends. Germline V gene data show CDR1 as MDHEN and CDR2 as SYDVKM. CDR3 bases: TGTGCCAGCAGTTTCGGACTTGCCAAAGAGACCCAGTACTTC. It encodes CASSFGLAKETQYF.

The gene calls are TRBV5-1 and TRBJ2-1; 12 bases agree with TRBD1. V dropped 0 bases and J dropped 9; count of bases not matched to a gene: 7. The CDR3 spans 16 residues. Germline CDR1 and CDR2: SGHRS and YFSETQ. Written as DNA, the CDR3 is TGCGCCAGCAGCTTGGTGGGGACAGGGGGCGGAGGTGAGCAGTTCTTC. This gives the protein CASSLVGTGGGGEQFF.

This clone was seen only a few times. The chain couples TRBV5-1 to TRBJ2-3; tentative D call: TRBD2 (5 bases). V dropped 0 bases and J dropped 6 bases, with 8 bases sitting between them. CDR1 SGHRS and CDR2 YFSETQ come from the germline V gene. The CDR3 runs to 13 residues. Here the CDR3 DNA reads TGCGCCAGCAGCTTGGGAGGACTCGATACGCAGTATTTT. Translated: CASSLGGLDTQYF. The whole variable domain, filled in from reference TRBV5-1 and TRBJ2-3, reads KAGVTQTPRYLIKTRGQQVTLSCSPISGHRSVSWYQQTPGQGLQFLFEYFSETQRNKGNFPGRFSGRQFSNSRSEMNVSTLELGDSALYLCASSLGGLDTQYFGPGTRLTVL.

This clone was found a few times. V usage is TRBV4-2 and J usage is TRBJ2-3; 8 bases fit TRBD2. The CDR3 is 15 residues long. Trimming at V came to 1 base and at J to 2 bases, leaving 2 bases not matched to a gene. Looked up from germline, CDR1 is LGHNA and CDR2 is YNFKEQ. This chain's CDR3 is CASSQASGFTDTQYF. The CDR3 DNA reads TGTGCCAGCAGCCAAGCTAGCGGGTTCACAGATACGCAGTATTTT.

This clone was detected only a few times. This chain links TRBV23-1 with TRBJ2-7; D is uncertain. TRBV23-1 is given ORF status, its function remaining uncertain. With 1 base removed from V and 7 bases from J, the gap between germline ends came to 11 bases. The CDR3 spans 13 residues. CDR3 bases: TGCGCCAGCAGTCAATGCGTGTTTCGGGAGCAGTACTTC. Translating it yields CASSQCVFREQYF.

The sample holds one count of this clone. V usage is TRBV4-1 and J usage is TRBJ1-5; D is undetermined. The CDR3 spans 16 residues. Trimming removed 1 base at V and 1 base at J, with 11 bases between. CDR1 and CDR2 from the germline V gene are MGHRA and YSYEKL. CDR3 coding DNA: TGCGCCAGCAGCCAAGGTCACCCGGGGAGCAATCAGCCCCAGCATTTT. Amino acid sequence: CASSQGHPGSNQPQHF.

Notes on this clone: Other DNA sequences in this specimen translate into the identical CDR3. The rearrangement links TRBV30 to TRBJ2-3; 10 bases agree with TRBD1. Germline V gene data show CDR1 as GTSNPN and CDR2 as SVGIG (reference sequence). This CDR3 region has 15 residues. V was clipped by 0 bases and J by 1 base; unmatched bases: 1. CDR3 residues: CAWSVGTGGTDTQYF. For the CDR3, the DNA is TGTGCCTGGAGTGTCGGGACAGGGGGCACAGATACGCAGTATTTT.

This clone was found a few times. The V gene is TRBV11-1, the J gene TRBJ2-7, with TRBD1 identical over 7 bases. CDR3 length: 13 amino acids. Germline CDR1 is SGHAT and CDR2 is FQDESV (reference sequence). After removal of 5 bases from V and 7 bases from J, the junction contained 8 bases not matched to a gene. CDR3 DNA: TGTGCCAGCAGCCGGACAGGTAAATGGGAGCAGTACTTC. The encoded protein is CASSRTGKWEQYF.

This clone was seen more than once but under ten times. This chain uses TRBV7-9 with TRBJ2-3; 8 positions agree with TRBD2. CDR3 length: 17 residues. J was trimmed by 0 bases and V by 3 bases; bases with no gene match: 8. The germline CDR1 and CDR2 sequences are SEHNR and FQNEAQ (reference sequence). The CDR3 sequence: CASSFAFSGVSTDTQYF. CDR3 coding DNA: TGTGCCAGCAGCTTCGCATTTAGCGGGGTGAGCACAGATACGCAGTATTTT. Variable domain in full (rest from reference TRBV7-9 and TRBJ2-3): DTGVSQNPRHKITKRGQNVTFRCDPISEHNRLYWYRQTLGQGPEFLTYFQNEAQLEKSRLLSDRFSAERPKGSFSTLEIQRTEQGDSAMYLCASSFAFSGVSTDTQYFGPGTRLTVL.

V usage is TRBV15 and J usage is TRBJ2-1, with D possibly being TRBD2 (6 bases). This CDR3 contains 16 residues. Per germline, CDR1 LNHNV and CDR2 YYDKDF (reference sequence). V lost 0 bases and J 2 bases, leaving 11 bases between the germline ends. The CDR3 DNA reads TGTGCCACCAGCAGAGAAGGAGGGATTCCCTACAATGAGCAGTTCTTC. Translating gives CATSREGGIPYNEQFF.

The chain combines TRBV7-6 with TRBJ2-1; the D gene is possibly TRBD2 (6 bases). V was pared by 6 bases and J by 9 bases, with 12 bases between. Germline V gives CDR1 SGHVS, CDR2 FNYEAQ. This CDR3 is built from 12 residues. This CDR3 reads CASSQTSSEQFF. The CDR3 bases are TGTGCCAGCAGTCAAACTAGCTCTGAGCAGTTCTTC.

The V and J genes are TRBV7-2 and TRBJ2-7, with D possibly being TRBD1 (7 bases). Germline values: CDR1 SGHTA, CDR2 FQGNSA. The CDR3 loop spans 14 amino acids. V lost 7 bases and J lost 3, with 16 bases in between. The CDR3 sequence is CASTRTRDSYEQYF. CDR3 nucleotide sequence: TGTGCCAGCACCAGAACGCGGGACAGCTACGAGCAGTACTTC.

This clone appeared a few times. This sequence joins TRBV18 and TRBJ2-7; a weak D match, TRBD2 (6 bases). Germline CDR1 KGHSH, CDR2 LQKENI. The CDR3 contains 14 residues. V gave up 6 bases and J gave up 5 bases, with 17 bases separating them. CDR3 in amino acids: CASSKRQGGHEQYF. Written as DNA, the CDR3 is TGTGCCAGCTCCAAAAGGCAGGGAGGACACGAGCAGTACTTC.

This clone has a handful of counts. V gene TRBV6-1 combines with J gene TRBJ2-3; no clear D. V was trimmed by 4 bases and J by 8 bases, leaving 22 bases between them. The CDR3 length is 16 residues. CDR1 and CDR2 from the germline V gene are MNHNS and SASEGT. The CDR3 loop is CASSASYESPRGTQYF. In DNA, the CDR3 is TGTGCCAGCAGTGCGTCGTATGAGTCGCCTCGCGGTACGCAGTATTTT.

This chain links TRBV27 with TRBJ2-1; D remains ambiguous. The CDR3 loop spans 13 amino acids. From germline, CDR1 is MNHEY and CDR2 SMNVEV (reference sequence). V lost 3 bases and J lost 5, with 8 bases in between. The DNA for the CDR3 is TGTGCCAGCAGTTTTGCTGGAGACAATGAGCAGTTCTTC. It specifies CASSFAGDNEQFF.

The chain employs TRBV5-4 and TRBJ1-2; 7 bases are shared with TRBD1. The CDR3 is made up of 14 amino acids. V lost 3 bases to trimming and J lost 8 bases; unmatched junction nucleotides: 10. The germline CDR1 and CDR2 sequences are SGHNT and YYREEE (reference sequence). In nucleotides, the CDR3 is TGTGCCAGCAGCTCGTGGAGGACAGGTCTGGGCTACACCTTC. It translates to CASSSWRTGLGYTF.

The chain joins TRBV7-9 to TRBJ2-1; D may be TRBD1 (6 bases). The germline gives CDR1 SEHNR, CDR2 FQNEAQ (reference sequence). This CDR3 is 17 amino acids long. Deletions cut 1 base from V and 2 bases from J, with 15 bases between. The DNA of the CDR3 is TGTGCCAGCAGCTTAGTCCGGGACACCTTTACCTACAATGAGCAGTTCTTC. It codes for CASSLVRDTFTYNEQFF.

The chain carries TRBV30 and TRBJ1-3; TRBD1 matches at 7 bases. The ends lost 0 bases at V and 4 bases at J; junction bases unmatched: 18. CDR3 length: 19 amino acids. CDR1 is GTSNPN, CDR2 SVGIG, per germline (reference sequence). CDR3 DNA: TGTGCCTGGAGTGTAGAGCTCCGGACAGGCCACGCAGGCGGAAACACCATATATTTT. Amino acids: CAWSVELRTGHAGGNTIYF.